This paragraph covers one T cell receptor (beta chain) sequence. The sample belongs to a study of blood T cell repertoires in COVID-19. Background on the study: Samples representing acute and convalescent COVID-19 were sourced from the United States, Italy and Spain. T cells, B-cell-depleted T cells, or PBMCs provided the cDNA or gDNA that served as material.

Trimming stripped 4 bases from V and 7 bases from J, with 7 bases between. Germline CDR1 is ENHRY and CDR2 is SYGVKD. This CDR3 contains 11 residues. The authors' processing: Amplifying reference gene primers gave estimates of nucleated cell counts. Some clones are missing from TCRdb's copy, which holds only in-frame ones; the method was immunoSEQ multiplex PCR. That table supplies the V and J calls and clone size; D and trimming were determined from the DNA. The data show approximately 88,000 clones, with over 70% seen just once and roughly 8.4% held by the top ten. This TCR derives from a man aged 50-60 years who had recovered from COVID-19. The V gene is TRBV10-3, the J gene TRBJ1-1, with a tentative D call TRBD1 (6 bases). Sequencing was carried out using peripheral blood. The CDR3 reads CAISADSEAFF. The CDR3 nucleotides read TGTGCCATCAGTGCGGACAGTGAAGCTTTCTTT.